The clone carrying this T cell receptor (beta chain) was seen at least ten times. The sample originates from a study of T-cell reconstitution after alpha-beta-depleted transplantation in children. Unique molecular identifiers were incorporated when the TCRbeta library was constructed. In TCRdb, the PCR reads were re-called with MiXCR into one record per CDR3 protein. The repertoire holds 200,000 to 300,000 distinct CDR3 sequences, around 12% seen once, with about 2.6% in the top ten. In germline, CDR1 is MGHDK, CDR2 SYGVNS. The CDR3 is 15 amino acids. The junction had 3 bases not matched to a gene; V was cut back by 5 bases and J by 0 bases.

This specimen was PBMCs from the stem cell graft donor, taken from the stem cell graft. The TCR sequence derives from a human donor who donated a stem cell graft to a child with acute lymphoblastic leukemia. The chain combines TRBV25-1 with TRBJ2-7; TRBD2 matches 11 bases. The CDR3, as DNA: TGTGCCAGCAGTCCAACTAGCGGGAGCTCCTACGAGCAGTACTTC. It encodes CASSPTSGSSYEQYF.